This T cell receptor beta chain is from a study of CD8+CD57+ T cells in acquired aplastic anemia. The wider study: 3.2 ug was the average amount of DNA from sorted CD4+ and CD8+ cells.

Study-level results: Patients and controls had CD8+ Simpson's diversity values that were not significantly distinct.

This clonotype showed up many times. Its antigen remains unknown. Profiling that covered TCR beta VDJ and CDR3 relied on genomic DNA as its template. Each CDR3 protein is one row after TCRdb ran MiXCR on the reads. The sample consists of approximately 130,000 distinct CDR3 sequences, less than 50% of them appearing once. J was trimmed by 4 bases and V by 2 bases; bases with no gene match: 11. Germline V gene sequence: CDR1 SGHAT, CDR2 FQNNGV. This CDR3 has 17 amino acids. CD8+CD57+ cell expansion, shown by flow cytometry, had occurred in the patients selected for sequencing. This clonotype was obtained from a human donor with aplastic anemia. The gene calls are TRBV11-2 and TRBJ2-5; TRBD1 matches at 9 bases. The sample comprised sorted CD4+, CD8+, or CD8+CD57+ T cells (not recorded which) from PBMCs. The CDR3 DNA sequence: TGTGCCAGCAGCTTATGGGACAGGGTATATCGGGGAGAGACCCAGTACTTC. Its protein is CASSLWDRVYRGETQYF.